The clone carrying this TCR beta chain was recorded many times. Antigen unknown. This CDR3 is 12 amino acids long. CDR1 and CDR2 (germline): MNHEY, SVGAGI. Trimming pared 4 bases from V and 11 bases from J, leaving 14 bases between. Time point in this sample: sample taken at primary tumor resection. TCRdb itself ran the 5' RACE reads through MiXCR, one entry per CDR3 protein. The sample records 20,000 to 25,000 distinct CDR3 sequences, under 9% being singletons. The data are from a study of spatial heterogeneity in lung cancer. Study context: Matched bulk RNA-seq provided a T cell module score, and TCR transcript counts in tumor regions correlated strongly with it. Broader study findings: One measure, the expanded intratumoral alpha and beta TCR count, tracked tumor mutation counts.

This specimen consisted of lung tumor tissue, obtained at surgery. V and J are TRBV6-5 and TRBJ1-1; D remains unclear. The receptor comes from a male donor with early-stage non-small cell lung cancer. CDR3: CASSSPVFVAFF. CDR3 in DNA: TGTGCCAGCAGTTCCCCGGTATTCGTGGCTTTCTTT.